The source of this T cell receptor beta chain is a study of blood T cell repertoires in COVID-19. Per germline, CDR1 SNHLY and CDR2 FYNNEI. The CDR3 is 16 residues long. Trimming shortened V by 6 bases and J by 5 bases, and 23 bases separated the two germline ends. Profiling relied on immunoSEQ multiplex PCR, and the TCRdb table lists in-frame clones only, not all of them. The profile covers tens of thousands of clones, with more than 70% appearing a single time and under 25% taken by the ten largest. This chain links TRBV2 with TRBJ2-7, with D tentatively TRBD1 (6 bases). The material sequenced was peripheral blood. The TCR was taken from a human donor in a cohort sampled during active COVID-19. The CDR3 region has the DNA TGTGCCAGCAGGGACCCCCCCGGCAGGGGTCGCAACGAGCAGTACTTC. This sequence encodes CASRDPPGRGRNEQYF.